These 31 T cell receptor beta chains were sequenced from one sample in a study of post-analysis software for immune sequencing data. Study conclusions and caveats: Patients had higher frequencies than controls of about five TRBV segments, including TRBV5-6, TRBV5-1 and TRBV20-1.

These receptors' antigens are unknown. Included in the TCR beta cDNA libraries were unique molecular identifiers. TCRdb reprocessed the PCR reads with MiXCR, giving one entry per CDR3 protein. Among about 380,000 distinct CDR3 sequences, less than 35% were seen once, and the ten largest hold around an eighth. Sequenced: blood. Source of these receptors: a girl aged 5-17 years with multiple sclerosis.

V gene TRBV28 combines with J gene TRBJ2-6; D call uncertain. The CDR3 has 17 residues. CDR1 is MDHEN and CDR2 is SYDVKM in the germline V gene. V was clipped by 3 bases and J by 6 bases, with 18 bases between them. CDR3 coding DNA: TGTGCCAGCAGTTTGGACCTCCAGGCGCTTTCGGCCAACGTCCTGACTTTC. This encodes CASSLDLQALSANVLTF.

V usage is TRBV20-1 and J usage is TRBJ2-6; perhaps TRBD2 as D (5 bases). The germline V gene has CDR1 DFQATT and CDR2 SNEGSKA (reference sequence). V gave up 3 bases and J gave up 1 base, with 10 bases separating them. CDR3 size: 15 residues. CDR3 protein: CSARGEKSGANVLTF. In DNA form, the CDR3 reads TGCAGTGCTAGGGGAGAAAAGTCTGGGGCCAACGTCCTGACTTTC.

This clonotype was counted between two and nine times. The CDR3 coding sequence is TGCAGTGCTGAACAGGGCCTCTACGAGCAGTACTTC. Its translation: CSAEQGLYEQYF. The rearrangement uses TRBV20-1 and TRBJ2-5, with D maybe TRBD1 (6 bases). With the DNA end fitting TRBJ2-7 better, the J assignment may be wrong. CDR1 is DFQATT, CDR2 SNEGSKA, per germline (reference sequence). The length of the CDR3 is 12 residues.

The chain joins TRBV7-2 to TRBJ1-1; D gene ambiguous. V was clipped by 5 bases and J by 2 bases, with 15 bases between them. The CDR3 runs to 15 residues. Germline CDR1 and CDR2: SGHTA and FQGNSA. CDR3 coding DNA: TGTGCCAGCAGCGCAGCGGTAGGAAAAAACACTGAAGCTTTCTTT. This gives the protein CASSAAVGKNTEAFF.

The CDR3 DNA reads TGTGCCAGCAGCGCAGGGATGGATAATTCACCCCTCCACTTT. Protein product: CASSAGMDNSPLHF. This chain uses TRBV12-3 or TRBV12-4 with TRBJ1-6; weak D call: TRBD1 (5 bases). CDR3 size: 14 residues. V lost 6 bases and J 5 bases, leaving 11 bases between the germline ends.

This clonotype was seen only a few times. J is TRBJ1-2 and V is TRBV20-1; 8 bases line up with TRBD1. Trimming removed 6 bases from V and 8 bases from J; junction bases left unmatched: 11. The length of the CDR3 is 13 residues. The germline CDR1 and CDR2 sequences are DFQATT and SNEGSKA (reference sequence). CDR3 sequence: CSAPLQGVEGYTF. DNA for the CDR3: TGCAGTGCACCTCTACAGGGGGTTGAAGGCTACACCTTC.

This sequence joins TRBV5-1 and TRBJ2-7; TRBD1 is a possible D gene (5 bases). Germline V gene data show CDR1 as SGHRS and CDR2 as YFSETQ. The V end lost 0 bases, the J end lost 4 bases, and 14 bases lay between the germline ends. The CDR3 contains 15 residues. The CDR3: CASSLGGDKAYEQYF. The CDR3 DNA reads as TGCGCCAGCAGCTTGGGGGGCGACAAGGCTTACGAGCAGTACTTC.

The V call is TRBV4-3, the J call TRBJ2-2; 8 bases match TRBD1. The V gene's germline CDR1 is LGHNA and CDR2 YSLEER. The CDR3 extends over 15 amino acids. V shed 3 bases, J shed 7 bases, and the junction held 7 bases outside the gene matches. CDR3 residues: CASSQKTGASGELFF. Written as DNA, the CDR3 is TGCGCCAGCAGCCAGAAGACAGGGGCGAGCGGGGAGCTGTTTTTT.

The rearrangement joins TRBV20-1 to TRBJ2-4, with TRBD2 identical over 11 bases. CDR3 length: 13 residues. In germline, CDR1 is DFQATT, CDR2 SNEGSKA (reference sequence). V was pared by 5 bases and J by 8 bases, with 5 bases of the junction left unmatched. The CDR3 sequence: CSAPTSGGDIQYF. The CDR3 nucleotides are TGCAGTGCTCCTACTAGCGGGGGCGACATTCAGTACTTC.

The CDR3 DNA reads TGTGCCAGCGACAGGGTTAGCAATCAGCCCCAGCATTTT. Translated, it gives CASDRVSNQPQHF. V is TRBV12-3 or TRBV12-4 and J is TRBJ1-5; 7 bases agree with TRBD1. Trimming cost V 8 bases and J 0 bases; bases outside gene matches: 1. CDR3 length equals 13 residues.

This clonotype was detected a few times. The V and J genes are TRBV12-3 or TRBV12-4 and TRBJ2-7; TRBD2 is a possible D gene (6 bases). CDR3 size: 14 residues. Trimming shortened V by 5 bases and J by 0 bases, and 11 bases separated the two germline ends. CDR3 DNA sequence: TGTGCCAGCAGTGAAGGGGACTTCTCCTACGAGCAGTACTTC. Translated, it gives CASSEGDFSYEQYF.

A remark on this clonotype: One end of the junction is discordant with germline, which a read error may explain. The chain combines TRBV12-3 or TRBV12-4 with TRBJ1-2; possible D gene TRBD1, 6 bases. The CDR3 has 13 amino acids. CDR3 bases: TGTGTCAGCAGTTTAGCAGGGGCCTATGGCTACACCTTC. Its translation is CVSSLAGAYGYTF.

This clonotype was seen only a few times. This chain links TRBV7-2 with TRBJ2-3, with 10 bases that match TRBD2. The trim removed 4 bases at V and 6 bases at J, leaving 16 bases unmatched. Per the germline V gene, CDR1 is SGHTA and CDR2 is FQGNSA. The CDR3 is 18 amino acids. CDR3 in DNA: TGTGCCAGCAGCTCACGGAAAACTAGCGGGGCTTCGAAGGATACGCAGTATTTT. Translated: CASSSRKTSGASKDTQYF.

The CDR3 DNA sequence: TGTGCCATCAGGCCTAAGTCCCTCTCCTACAATGAGCAGTTCTTC. Its protein product is CAIRPKSLSYNEQFF. The V call is TRBV28, the J call TRBJ2-1; no firm D call. Trimming cost V 10 bases and J 0 bases, with 16 bases left between them. The length of the CDR3 is 15 residues. Germline-derived CDR1 and CDR2 are MDHEN and SYDVKM. Based on the CDR3 plus reference TRBV28 and TRBJ2-1, the full variable domain is DVKVTQSSRYLVKRTGEKVFLECVQDMDHENMFWYRQDPGLGLRLIYFSYDVKMKEKGDIPEGYSVSREKKERFSLILESASTNQTSMYLCAIRPKSLSYNEQFFGPGTRLTVL.

The V call is TRBV7-2, the J call TRBJ2-2, with unresolved D. The CDR3 runs to 15 residues. Trimming left V 2 bases short and J 4 bases short, with 11 bases between. Germline V lookup: CDR1 SGHTA, CDR2 FQGNSA. The CDR3 reads CASSLSAVGTGELFF. In nucleotides, the CDR3 is TGTGCCAGCAGCTTATCCGCCGTTGGCACCGGGGAGCTGTTTTTT.

This chain joins TRBV28 and TRBJ2-4; either TRBD1 or TRBD2 may supply D (7 bases each). Germline V lookup: CDR1 MDHEN, CDR2 SYDVKM. This CDR3 has 17 amino acids. Trimming removed 9 bases from V and 0 bases from J, with 21 bases in between. CDR3 bases: TGTGCCAGTTTAAACAGGGGAGGGGGACTAGCCAAAAACATTCAGTACTTC. Amino acids: CASLNRGGGLAKNIQYF.

This chain links TRBV7-2 with TRBJ1-6, with 9 bases that match TRBD1. V dropped 3 bases and J dropped 10; count of bases not matched to a gene: 10. Germline assignment: CDR1 SGHTA and CDR2 FQGNSA. The CDR3 totals 16 residues. CDR3: CASSFHTGQGFSPLHF. The CDR3 DNA reads as TGTGCCAGCAGCTTTCACACGGGACAGGGATTCTCACCCCTCCACTTT.

This chain connects TRBV9 to TRBJ2-2; no definite D call. Germline V gene data show CDR1 as SGDLS and CDR2 as YYNGEE. Trimming removed 3 bases from V and 3 bases from J, with 9 bases in between. The CDR3 length is 14 residues. CDR3 protein: CASSASSDTGELFF. The CDR3 DNA sequence: TGTGCCAGCAGCGCGTCGTCGGACACCGGGGAGCTGTTTTTT.

This clonotype was counted only a few times. The chain recombines TRBV29-1 with TRBJ1-1, with D hard to call. Germline loops: CDR1 SQVTM, CDR2 ANQGSEA. Trimming left V 0 bases short and J 1 base short, with 6 bases between. The CDR3 sequence is 13 residues long. The CDR3 sequence is CSVEDGRNTEAFF. The DNA of the CDR3 is TGCAGCGTTGAAGACGGGAGGAACACTGAAGCTTTCTTT.

The J gene is TRBJ2-7, the V gene TRBV21-1; TRBD1, the table's D call, lacks a check against the DNA. TRBV21-1 is a recognized pseudogene. The CDR3 totals 15 residues. The CDR3 spells CASSLAGQGGHEQYF. CDR3 DNA sequence: TGTGCCAGCAGCCTCGCGGGACAGGGGGGTCACGAGCAGTACTTC.

V is TRBV7-2 and J is TRBJ2-5; D may be TRBD2 (5 bases). Trimming took 6 bases from V and 7 from J, leaving 12 bases between them. Germline CDR1 and CDR2: SGHTA and FQGNSA. The CDR3 totals 12 residues. This CDR3 is CASSSEARTQYF. The CDR3 nucleotides read TGTGCCAGCAGTTCGGAGGCTCGGACCCAGTACTTC.

In DNA form, the CDR3 reads TGTGCCAGCAGGACCTTTGGTCATTCACCCCTCCACTTT. The encoded protein is CASRTFGHSPLHF. V usage is TRBV6-1 and J usage is TRBJ1-6; D remains unclear. CDR1 MNHNS and CDR2 SASEGT come from the germline V gene. With 6 bases removed from V and 8 bases from J, the gap between germline ends came to 11 bases. The length of the CDR3 is 13 residues.

The rearrangement uses TRBV20-1 and TRBJ2-3; either TRBD1 or TRBD2 may fit D (5 bases each). The V end lost 6 bases, the J end lost 4 bases, and 17 bases lay between the germline ends. Germline-derived CDR1 and CDR2 are DFQATT and SNEGSKA (reference sequence). This CDR3 is 14 amino acids long. Here the CDR3 DNA reads TGCAGTGCCCGGGACGGGATCAGAGCAGATACGCAGTATTTT. Protein product: CSARDGIRADTQYF.

This clonotype was detected a few times. This chain connects TRBV20-1 to TRBJ2-3; TRBD1 matches 7 bases. In germline, CDR1 is DFQATT, CDR2 SNEGSKA (reference sequence). This CDR3 has 15 residues. Losses at the gene ends were 6 bases for V and 0 bases for J; bases not matched to a gene: 9. CDR3: CSAVLGQSSTDTQYF. CDR3 DNA sequence: TGCAGTGCCGTTCTGGGACAGTCTAGCACAGATACGCAGTATTTT.

V usage is TRBV6-6 and J usage is TRBJ2-1; possible D gene TRBD2, 6 bases. Trimming removed 4 bases at V and 4 bases at J, with 17 bases between. Germline V lookup: CDR1 MNHNY, CDR2 SVGAGI (reference sequence). The CDR3 runs 16 residues. CDR3 in amino acids: CASSCRPSESYNEQFF. The CDR3, as DNA: TGTGCCAGCAGTTGCCGGCCTAGCGAGTCGTACAATGAGCAGTTCTTC.

This clonotype turned up a few times. The V call is TRBV20-1, the J call TRBJ1-2; 8 bases align to TRBD1. This CDR3 has 12 residues. Looked up from germline, CDR1 is DFQATT and CDR2 is SNEGSKA (reference sequence). With 3 bases clipped from V and 6 bases from J, the junction kept 3 bases outside the gene matches. The CDR3 loop reads CSASRTGNGYTF. The CDR3 DNA follows: TGCAGTGCTAGCCGGACAGGGAATGGCTACACCTTC.

The chain links TRBV6-2 or TRBV6-3 to TRBJ2-3, with TRBD1 as a possible D gene (6 bases). The V gene lost 7 bases and the J gene lost 4 bases, with 12 bases spanning the gap. The CDR3 runs 13 residues. Germline CDR1 and CDR2: MNHEY and SVGEGT. The CDR3 DNA follows: TGTGCCAGCAAGATGGACAGTTCAGATACGCAGTATTTT. It specifies CASKMDSSDTQYF.

The table lists this clonotype with a few counts. In DNA, the CDR3 is TGTGCCAGCAGCTTAGGGGCCGGAGTGGCAGATACGCAGTATTTT. Amino acids: CASSLGAGVADTQYF. This chain joins TRBV7-6 and TRBJ2-3; no reliable D call. The V gene's germline CDR1 is SGHVS and CDR2 FNYEAQ. CDR3 length: 15 residues. V gave up 1 base and J gave up 4 bases, with 12 bases separating them. The variable domain in full, with the rest retrieved from reference TRBV7-6 and TRBJ2-3, is GAGVSQSPRYKVTKRGQDVALRCDPISGHVSLYWYRQALGQGPEFLTYFNYEAQQDKSGLPNDRFSAERPEGSISTLTIQRTEQRDSAMYRCASSLGAGVADTQYFGPGTRLTVL.

This clonotype showed up just a few times. This chain joins TRBV12-3 or TRBV12-4 and TRBJ1-1; 8 nucleotides line up with TRBD1. This CDR3 spans 14 amino acids. V was pared by 3 bases and J by 3 bases, with 3 bases of the junction left unmatched. Here the CDR3 DNA reads TGTGCCAGCAGTTTTAACAGGGGGGACACTGAAGCTTTCTTT. Residues: CASSFNRGDTEAFF.

The V and J genes are TRBV9 and TRBJ2-1; 9 bases match TRBD2. This CDR3 has 16 residues. Trimming at V came to 3 bases and at J to 2 bases, leaving 6 bases not matched to a gene. The germline CDR1 and CDR2 sequences are SGDLS and YYNGEE. CDR3 in DNA: TGTGCCAGCAGCGGATCCGGGACTAGCCCCTACAATGAGCAGTTCTTC. Protein sequence: CASSGSGTSPYNEQFF. The full variable domain, completed using reference TRBV9 and TRBJ2-1, is DSGVTQTPKHLITATGQRVTLRCSPRSGDLSVYWYQQSLDQGLQFLIQYYNGEERAKGNILERFSAQQFPDLHSELNLSSLELGDSALYFCASSGSGTSPYNEQFFGPGTRLTVL.

Of note for this clonotype: A much larger clone differs from this one at a single base, so this may be a read error. The V call is TRBV27, the J call TRBJ2-5, with D perhaps TRBD2 (6 bases). CDR3 length: 15 residues. The germline V and J ends were trimmed by 3 bases and 13 bases, with 24 bases remaining between them. Per germline, CDR1 MNHEY and CDR2 SMNVEV (reference sequence). The CDR3 here is CASSLGRGPGRERYF. The CDR3 DNA is TGTGCCAGCAGTTTGGGGCGGGGACCCGGTAGGGAGCGGTACTTC.